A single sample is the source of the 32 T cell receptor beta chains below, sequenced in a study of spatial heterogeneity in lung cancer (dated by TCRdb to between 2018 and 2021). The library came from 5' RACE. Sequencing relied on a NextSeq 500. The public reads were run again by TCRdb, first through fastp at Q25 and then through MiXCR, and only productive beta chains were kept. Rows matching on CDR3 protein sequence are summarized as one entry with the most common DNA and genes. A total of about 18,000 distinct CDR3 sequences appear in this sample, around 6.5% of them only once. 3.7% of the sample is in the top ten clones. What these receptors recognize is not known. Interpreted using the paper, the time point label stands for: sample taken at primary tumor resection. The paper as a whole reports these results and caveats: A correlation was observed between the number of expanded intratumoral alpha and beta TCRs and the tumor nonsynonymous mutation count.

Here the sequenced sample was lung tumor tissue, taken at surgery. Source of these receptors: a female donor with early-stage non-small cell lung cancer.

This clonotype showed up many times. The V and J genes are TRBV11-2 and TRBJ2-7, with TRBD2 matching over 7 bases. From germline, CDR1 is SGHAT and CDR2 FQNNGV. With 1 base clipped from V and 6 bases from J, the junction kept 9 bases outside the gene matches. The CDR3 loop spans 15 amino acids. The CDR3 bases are TGTGCCAGCAGCTTAGGCCTAGCGGTGCTCGGCGAGCAGTACTTC. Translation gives CASSLGLAVLGEQYF. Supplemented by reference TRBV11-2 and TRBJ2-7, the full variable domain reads EAGVAQSPRYKIIEKRQSVAFWCNPISGHATLYWYQQILGQGPKLLIQFQNNGVVDDSQLPKDRFSAERLKGVDSTLKIQPAKLEDSAVYLCASSLGLAVLGEQYFGPGTRLTVT.

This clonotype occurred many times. CDR3 in amino acids: CASSLLSVQAGELFF. The CDR3 DNA is TGTGCCAGCAGCTTATTGTCGGTCCAGGCCGGGGAGCTGTTTTTT. This rearrangement joins TRBV7-2 to TRBJ2-2; D gene uncertain. Trimming removed 2 bases at V and 6 bases at J, with 13 bases between. The CDR3 length is 15 residues. Germline V gene sequence: CDR1 SGHTA, CDR2 FQGNSA. Supplemented by reference TRBV7-2 and TRBJ2-2, the full variable domain reads GAGVSQSPSNKVTEKGKDVELRCDPISGHTALYWYRQSLGQGLEFLIYFQGNSAPDKSGLPSDRFSAERTGGSVSTLTIQRTQQEDSAVYLCASSLLSVQAGELFFGEGSRLTVL.

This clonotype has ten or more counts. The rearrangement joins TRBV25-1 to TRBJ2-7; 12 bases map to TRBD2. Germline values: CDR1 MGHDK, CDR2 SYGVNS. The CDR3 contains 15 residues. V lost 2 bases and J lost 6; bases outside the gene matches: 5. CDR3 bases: TGTGCCAGCAGTGAAATTACTAGCGGGAGGACCGAGCAGTACTTC. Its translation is CASSEITSGRTEQYF.

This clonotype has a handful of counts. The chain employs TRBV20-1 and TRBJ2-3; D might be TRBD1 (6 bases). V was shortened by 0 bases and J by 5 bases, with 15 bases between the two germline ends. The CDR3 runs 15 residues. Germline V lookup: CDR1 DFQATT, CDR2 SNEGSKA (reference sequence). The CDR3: CSARDSQGHVDTQYF. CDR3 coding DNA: TGCAGTGCTAGAGATTCACAGGGTCATGTAGATACGCAGTATTTT.

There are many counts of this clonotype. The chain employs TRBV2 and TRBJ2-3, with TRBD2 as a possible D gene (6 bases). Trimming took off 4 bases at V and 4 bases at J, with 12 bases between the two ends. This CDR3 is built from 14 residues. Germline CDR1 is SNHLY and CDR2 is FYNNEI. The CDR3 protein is CASSGQGGPDTQYF. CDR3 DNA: TGTGCCAGCAGTGGGCAGGGAGGACCAGATACGCAGTATTTT.

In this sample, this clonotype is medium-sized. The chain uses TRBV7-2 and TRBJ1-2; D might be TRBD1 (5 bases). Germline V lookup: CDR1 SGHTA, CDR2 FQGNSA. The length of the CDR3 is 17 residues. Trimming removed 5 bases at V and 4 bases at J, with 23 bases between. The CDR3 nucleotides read TGTGCCAGCAGCCCTTCACCGTACAGGACCCCTGGCTATGGCTACACCTTC. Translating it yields CASSPSPYRTPGYGYTF.

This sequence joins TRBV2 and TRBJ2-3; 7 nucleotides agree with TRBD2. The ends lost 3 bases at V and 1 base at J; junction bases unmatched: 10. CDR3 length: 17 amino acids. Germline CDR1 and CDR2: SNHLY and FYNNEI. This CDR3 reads CASSDSKSSGRTDTQYF. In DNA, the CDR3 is TGTGCCAGCAGTGACTCGAAGTCTAGCGGACGCACAGATACGCAGTATTTT.

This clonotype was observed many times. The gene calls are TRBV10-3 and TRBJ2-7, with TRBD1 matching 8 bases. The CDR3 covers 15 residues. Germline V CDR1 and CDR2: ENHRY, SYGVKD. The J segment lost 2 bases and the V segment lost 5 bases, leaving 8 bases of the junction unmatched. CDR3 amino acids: CAISQNPDRAYEQYF. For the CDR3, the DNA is TGTGCCATCAGTCAAAACCCGGACAGGGCCTACGAGCAGTACTTC.

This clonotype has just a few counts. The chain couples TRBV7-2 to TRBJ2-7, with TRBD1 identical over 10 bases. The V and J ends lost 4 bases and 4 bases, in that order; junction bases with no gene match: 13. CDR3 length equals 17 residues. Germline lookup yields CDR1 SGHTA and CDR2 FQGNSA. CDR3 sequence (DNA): TGTGCCAGCAGCTACGTCGTAAGACAGGGGGCCCCTTACGAGCAGTACTTC. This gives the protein CASSYVVRQGAPYEQYF.

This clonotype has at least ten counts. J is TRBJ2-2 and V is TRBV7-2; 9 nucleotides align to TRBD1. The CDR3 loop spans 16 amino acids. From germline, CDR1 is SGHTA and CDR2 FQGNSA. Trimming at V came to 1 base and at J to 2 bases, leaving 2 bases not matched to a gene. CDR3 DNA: TGTGCCAGCAGCTTAGGGGGACAGGGAAACACCGGGGAGCTGTTTTTT. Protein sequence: CASSLGGQGNTGELFF.

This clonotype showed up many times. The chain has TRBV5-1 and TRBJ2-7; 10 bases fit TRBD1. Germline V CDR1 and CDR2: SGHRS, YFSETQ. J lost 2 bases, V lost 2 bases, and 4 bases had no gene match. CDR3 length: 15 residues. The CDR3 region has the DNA TGCGCCAGCAGCTTAGGGACAGGGGTGGCCTACGAGCAGTACTTC. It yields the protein CASSLGTGVAYEQYF.

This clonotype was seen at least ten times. CDR3 sequence: CASSLNREVTDTQYF. The CDR3 coding sequence is TGTGCCAGCAGTTTGAACAGGGAGGTCACAGATACGCAGTATTTT. The chain combines TRBV28 with TRBJ2-3; the D call may be TRBD1 or TRBD2 (6 bases each). Germline assignment: CDR1 MDHEN and CDR2 SYDVKM. V lost 3 bases to trimming and J lost 2 bases, with 12 bases between them. The CDR3 covers 15 residues.

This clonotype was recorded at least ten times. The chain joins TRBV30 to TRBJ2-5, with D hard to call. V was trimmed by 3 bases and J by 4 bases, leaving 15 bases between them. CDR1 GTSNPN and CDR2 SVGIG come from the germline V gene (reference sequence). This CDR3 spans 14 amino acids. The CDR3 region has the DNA TGTGCCTGGAGGGGATTGGCCAGTCGAGAGACCCAGTACTTC. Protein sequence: CAWRGLASRETQYF.

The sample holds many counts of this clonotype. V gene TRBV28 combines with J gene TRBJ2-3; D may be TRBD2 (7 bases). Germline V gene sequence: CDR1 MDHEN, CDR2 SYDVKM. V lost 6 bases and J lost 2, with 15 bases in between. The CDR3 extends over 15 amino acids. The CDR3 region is CASSPGGPHTDTQYF. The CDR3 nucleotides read TGTGCCAGCAGCCCCGGGGGGCCTCACACAGATACGCAGTATTTT.

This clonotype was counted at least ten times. The CDR3 here is CASSLDRPDYGYTF. The CDR3 coding sequence is TGCGCCAGCAGCTTGGACAGGCCAGACTATGGCTACACCTTC. This chain links TRBV5-1 with TRBJ1-2; possible D gene TRBD1, 5 bases. V lost 0 bases and J 3 bases, leaving 9 bases between the germline ends. This CDR3 contains 14 residues. Germline V lookup: CDR1 SGHRS, CDR2 YFSETQ.

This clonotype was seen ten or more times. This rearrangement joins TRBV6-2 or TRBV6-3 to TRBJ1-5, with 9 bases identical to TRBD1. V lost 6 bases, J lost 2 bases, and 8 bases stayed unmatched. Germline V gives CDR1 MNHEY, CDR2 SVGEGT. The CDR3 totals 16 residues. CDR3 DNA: TGTGCCAGCAGGTCGGGACAGGGAAATCGCAATCAGCCCCAGCATTTT. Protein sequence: CASRSGQGNRNQPQHF.

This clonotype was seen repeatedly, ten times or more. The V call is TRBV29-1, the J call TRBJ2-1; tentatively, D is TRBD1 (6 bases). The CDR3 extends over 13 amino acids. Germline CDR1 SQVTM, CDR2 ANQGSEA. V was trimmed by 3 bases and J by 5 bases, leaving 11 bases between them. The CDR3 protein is CSVEKDRDNEQFF. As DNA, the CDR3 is TGCAGCGTTGAGAAGGACAGAGACAATGAGCAGTTCTTC.

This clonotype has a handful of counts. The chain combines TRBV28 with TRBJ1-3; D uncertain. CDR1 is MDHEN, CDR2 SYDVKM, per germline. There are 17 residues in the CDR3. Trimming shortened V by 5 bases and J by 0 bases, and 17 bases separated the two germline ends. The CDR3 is CASSLRPGLLSGNTIYF. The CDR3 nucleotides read TGTGCCAGCAGTCTCCGCCCCGGGCTCCTCTCTGGAAACACCATATATTTT.

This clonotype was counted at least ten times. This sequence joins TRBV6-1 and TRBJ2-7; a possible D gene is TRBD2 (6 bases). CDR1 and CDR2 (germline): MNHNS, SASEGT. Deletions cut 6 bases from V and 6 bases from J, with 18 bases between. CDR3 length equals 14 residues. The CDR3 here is CASREGPPPGEQYF. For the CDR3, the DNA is TGTGCCAGCAGGGAGGGCCCTCCTCCCGGCGAGCAGTACTTC.

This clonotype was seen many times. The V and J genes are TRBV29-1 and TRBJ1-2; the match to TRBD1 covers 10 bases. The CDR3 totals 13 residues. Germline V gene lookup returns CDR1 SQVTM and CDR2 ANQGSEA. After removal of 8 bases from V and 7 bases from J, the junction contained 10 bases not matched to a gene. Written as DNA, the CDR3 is TGCAGCATAAGAGGGACAGGGGTGCGTGGCTACACCTTC. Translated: CSIRGTGVRGYTF.

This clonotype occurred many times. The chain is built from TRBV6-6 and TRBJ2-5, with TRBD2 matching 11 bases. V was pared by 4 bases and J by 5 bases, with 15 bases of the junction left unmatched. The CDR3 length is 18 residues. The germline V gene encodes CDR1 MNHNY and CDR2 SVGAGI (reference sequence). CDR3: CASSSATHRLAGMETQYF. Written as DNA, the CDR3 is TGTGCCAGCAGTTCCGCGACCCATCGACTAGCGGGAATGGAGACCCAGTACTTC.

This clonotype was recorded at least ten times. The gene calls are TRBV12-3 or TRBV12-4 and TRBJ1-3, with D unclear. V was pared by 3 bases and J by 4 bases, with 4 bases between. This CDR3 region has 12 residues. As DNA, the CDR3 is TGTGCCAGCAGTTTTGCCGGAAACACCATATATTTT. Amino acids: CASSFAGNTIYF.

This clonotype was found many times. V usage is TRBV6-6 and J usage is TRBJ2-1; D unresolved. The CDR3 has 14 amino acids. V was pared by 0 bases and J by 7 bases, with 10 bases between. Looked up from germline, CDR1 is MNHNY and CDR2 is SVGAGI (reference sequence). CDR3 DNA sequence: TGTGCCAGCAGTTACTCGTCCCCGGCGAATGAGCAGTTCTTC. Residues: CASSYSSPANEQFF.

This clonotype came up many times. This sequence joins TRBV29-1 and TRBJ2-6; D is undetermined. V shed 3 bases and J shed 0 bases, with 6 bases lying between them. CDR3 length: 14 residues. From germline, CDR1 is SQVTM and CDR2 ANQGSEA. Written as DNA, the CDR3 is TGCAGCGTTGAGCTTAGCTCTGGGGCCAACGTCCTGACTTTC. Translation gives CSVELSSGANVLTF.

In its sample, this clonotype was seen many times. Written as DNA, the CDR3 is TGCAGCGTTGCAGCCGGGAGGGGGGCGAACACCGGGGAGCTGTTTTTT. Amino acid sequence: CSVAAGRGANTGELFF. The V and J genes are TRBV29-1 and TRBJ2-2; TRBD2 matches 8 bases. The CDR3 contains 16 residues. Germline V gives CDR1 SQVTM, CDR2 ANQGSEA. Trimming took 4 bases from V and 0 from J; bases not matched to a gene: 7.

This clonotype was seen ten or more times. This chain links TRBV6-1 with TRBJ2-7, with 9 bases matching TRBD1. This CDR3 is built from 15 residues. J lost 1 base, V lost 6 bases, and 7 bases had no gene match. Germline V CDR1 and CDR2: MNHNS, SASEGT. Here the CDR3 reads CASSNGQGISYEQYF. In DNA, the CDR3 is TGTGCCAGCAGCAACGGACAGGGGATTTCCTACGAGCAGTACTTC.

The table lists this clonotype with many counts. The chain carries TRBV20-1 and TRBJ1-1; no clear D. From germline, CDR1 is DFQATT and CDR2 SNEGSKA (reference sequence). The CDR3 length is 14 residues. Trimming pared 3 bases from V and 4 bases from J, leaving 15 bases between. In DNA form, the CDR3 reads TGCAGTGCTAGCGCCAAGGTTTTGCTCACTGAAGCTTTCTTT. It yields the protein CSASAKVLLTEAFF.

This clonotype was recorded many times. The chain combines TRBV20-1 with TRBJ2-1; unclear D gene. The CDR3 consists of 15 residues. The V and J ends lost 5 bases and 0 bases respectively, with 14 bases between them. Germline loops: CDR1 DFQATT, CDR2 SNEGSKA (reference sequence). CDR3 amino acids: CSASDHQNSYNEQFF. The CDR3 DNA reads TGCAGTGCTTCGGATCATCAGAACTCCTACAATGAGCAGTTCTTC.

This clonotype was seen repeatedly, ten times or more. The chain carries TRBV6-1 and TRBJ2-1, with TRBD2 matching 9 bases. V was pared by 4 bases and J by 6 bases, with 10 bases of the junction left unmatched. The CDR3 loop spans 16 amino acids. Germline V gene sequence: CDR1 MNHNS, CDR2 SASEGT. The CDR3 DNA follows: TGTGCCAGCAGTGGACGGCTGGCAGCGGGAGGCAATGAGCAGTTCTTC. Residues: CASSGRLAAGGNEQFF.

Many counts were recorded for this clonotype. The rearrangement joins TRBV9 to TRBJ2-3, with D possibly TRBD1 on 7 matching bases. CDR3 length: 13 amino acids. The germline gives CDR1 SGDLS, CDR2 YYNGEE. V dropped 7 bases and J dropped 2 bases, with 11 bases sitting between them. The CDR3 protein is CASSGGLTDTQYF. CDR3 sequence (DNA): TGTGCCAGCTCAGGGGGGCTCACAGATACGCAGTATTTT.

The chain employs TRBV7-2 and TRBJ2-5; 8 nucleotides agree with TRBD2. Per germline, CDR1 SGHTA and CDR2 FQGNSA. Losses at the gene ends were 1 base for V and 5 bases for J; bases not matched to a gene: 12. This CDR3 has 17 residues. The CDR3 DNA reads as TGTGCCAGCAGCTTAGGCCTCACGCGGGGGGCAGGGGAGACCCAGTACTTC. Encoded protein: CASSLGLTRGAGETQYF.

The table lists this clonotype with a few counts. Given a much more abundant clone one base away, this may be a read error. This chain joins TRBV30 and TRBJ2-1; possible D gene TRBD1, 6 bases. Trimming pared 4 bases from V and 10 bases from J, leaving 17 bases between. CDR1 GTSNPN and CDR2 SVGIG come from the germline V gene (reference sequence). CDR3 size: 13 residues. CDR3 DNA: TGTGCCTGGACTCAAGAAACAGGGACGGAGCAGTTCTTC. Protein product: CAWTQETGTEQFF.